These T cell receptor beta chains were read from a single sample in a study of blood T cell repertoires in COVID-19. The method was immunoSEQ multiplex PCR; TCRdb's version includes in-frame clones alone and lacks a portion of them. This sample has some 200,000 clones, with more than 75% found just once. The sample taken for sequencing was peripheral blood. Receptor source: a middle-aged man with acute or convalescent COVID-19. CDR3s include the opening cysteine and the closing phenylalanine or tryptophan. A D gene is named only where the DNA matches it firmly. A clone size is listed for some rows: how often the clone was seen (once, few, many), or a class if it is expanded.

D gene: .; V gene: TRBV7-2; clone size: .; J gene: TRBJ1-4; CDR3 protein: CASSYRVGGEKLFF; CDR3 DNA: TGTGCCAGCAGCTACAGGGTCGGGGGGGAAAAACTGTTTTTT
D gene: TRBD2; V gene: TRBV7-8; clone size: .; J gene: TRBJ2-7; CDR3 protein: CASSLRLAGSSYEQYF; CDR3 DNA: TGTGCCAGCAGCCTACGGCTAGCGGGGAGCTCCTACGAGCAGTACTTC
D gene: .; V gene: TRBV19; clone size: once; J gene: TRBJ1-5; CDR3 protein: CASSIGQMNQPQHF; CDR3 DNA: TGTGCCAGTAGTATTGGACAGATGAATCAGCCCCAGCATTTT
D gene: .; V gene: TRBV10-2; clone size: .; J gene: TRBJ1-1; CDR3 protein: CASRGANTEAFF; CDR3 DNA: TGCGCCAGCAGGGGCGCGAACACTGAAGCTTTCTTT
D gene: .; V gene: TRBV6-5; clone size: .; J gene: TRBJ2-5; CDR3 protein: CASSYSSGQETQYF; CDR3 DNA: TGTGCCAGCAGTTACTCGTCAGGGCAAGAGACCCAGTACTTC
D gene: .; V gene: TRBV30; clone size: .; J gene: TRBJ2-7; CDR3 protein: CAWSPGGYEQYF; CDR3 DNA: TGTGCCTGGAGTCCAGGGGGGTACGAGCAGTACTTC
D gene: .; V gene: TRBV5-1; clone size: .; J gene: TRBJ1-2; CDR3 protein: CATENPPGRIGYGYTF; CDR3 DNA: TGCGCCACCGAAAACCCCCCGGGTAGGATTGGTTATGGCTACACCTTC
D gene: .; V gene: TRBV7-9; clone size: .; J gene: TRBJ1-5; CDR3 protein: CASSLINQPQHF; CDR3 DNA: TGTGCCAGCAGCCTAATCAATCAGCCCCAGCATTTT
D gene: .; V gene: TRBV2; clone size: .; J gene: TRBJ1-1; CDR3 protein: CASSDISEAFF; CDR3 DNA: TGTGCCAGCAGTGATATCAGTGAAGCTTTCTTT
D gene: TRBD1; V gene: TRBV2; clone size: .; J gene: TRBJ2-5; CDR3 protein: CASSVQGLSKETQYF; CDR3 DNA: TGTGCCAGCAGTGTACAGGGGCTATCCAAAGAGACCCAGTACTTC
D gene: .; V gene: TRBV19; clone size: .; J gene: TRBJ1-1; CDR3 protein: CASSTTGQPRFAFF; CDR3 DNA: TGTGCCAGTAGTACAACGGGACAACCGCGTTTCGCTTTCTTT
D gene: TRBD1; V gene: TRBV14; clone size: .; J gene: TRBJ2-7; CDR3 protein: CASSLLGQGNEQYF; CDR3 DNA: TGTGCCAGCAGCCTTTTGGGACAGGGGAACGAGCAGTACTTC
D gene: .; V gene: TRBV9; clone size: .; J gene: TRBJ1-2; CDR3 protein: CASSVASQKEYTF; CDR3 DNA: TGTGCCAGCAGCGTAGCCTCGCAGAAGGAGTACACCTTC
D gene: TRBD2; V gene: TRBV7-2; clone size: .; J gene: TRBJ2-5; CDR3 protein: CASSLTSGETQYF; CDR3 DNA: TGTGCCAGCAGCTTAACTAGCGGAGAGACCCAGTACTTC
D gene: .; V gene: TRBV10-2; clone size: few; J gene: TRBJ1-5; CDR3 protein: CASSPEGQPQHF; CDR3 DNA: TGCGCCAGCTCGCCCGAGGGTCAGCCCCAGCATTTT
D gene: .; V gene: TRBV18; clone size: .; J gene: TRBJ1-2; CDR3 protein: CASSPPAGTYGYTF; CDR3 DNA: TGTGCCAGCTCACCACCGGCAGGTACCTATGGCTACACCTTC
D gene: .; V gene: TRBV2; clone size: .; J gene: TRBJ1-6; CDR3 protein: CASSAPGGRNSPLHF; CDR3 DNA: TGTGCCAGCAGTGCCCCGGGGGGGAGGAATTCACCCCTCCACTTT
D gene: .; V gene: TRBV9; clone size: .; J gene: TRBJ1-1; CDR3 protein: CASSVEGGYTEAFF; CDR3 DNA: TGTGCCAGCAGCGTAGAAGGCGGTTACACTGAAGCTTTCTTT
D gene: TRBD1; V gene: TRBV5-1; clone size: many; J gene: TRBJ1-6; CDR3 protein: CASSAGQAAGSPLHF; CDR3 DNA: TGCGCCAGCAGCGCGGGACAGGCCGCGGGTTCACCCCTCCACTTT
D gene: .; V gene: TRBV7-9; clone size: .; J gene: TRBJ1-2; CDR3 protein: CASSLAGRADGYTF; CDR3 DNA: TGTGCCAGCAGCTTAGCCGGCAGGGCGGATGGCTACACCTTC
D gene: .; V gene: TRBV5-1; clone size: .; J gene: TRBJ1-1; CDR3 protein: CASSLERANPFF; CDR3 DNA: TGCGCCAGCAGCTTGGAGAGGGCGAACCCTTTCTTT
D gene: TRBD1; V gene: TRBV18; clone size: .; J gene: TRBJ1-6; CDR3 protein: CASSPRGQGPNSPLHF; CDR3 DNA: TGTGCCAGCTCACCGCGAGGACAGGGCCCAAATTCACCCCTCCACTTT
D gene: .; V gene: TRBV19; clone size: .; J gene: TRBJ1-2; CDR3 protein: CASSWATGRPNYGYTF; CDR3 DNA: TGTGCCAGTAGTTGGGCGACAGGCCGGCCTAACTATGGCTACACCTTC
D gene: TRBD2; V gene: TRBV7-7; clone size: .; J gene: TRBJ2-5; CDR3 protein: CASSLGASGGIQETQYF; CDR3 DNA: TGTGCCAGCAGCTTAGGAGCTAGCGGGGGGATCCAAGAGACCCAGTACTTC
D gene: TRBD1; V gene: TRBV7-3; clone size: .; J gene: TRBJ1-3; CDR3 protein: CASSSQGAGDGNTIYF; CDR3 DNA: TGTGCCAGCAGCTCCCAGGGGGCAGGCGATGGAAACACCATATATTTT
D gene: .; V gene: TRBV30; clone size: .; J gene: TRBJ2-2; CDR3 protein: CAWSRTGELFF; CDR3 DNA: TGTGCCTGGAGCCGCACCGGGGAGCTGTTTTTT
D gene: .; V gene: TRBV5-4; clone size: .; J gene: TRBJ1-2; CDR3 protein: CASSPHDNRGGYTF; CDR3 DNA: TGTGCCAGCAGCCCGCACGATAATAGGGGTGGCTACACCTTC
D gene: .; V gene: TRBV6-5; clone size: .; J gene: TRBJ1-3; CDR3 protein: CASSYVSGSGNTIYF; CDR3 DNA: TGTGCCAGCAGTTACGTATCAGGGTCTGGAAACACCATATATTTT
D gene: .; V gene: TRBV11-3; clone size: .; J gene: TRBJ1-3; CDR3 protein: CASSAGSRGPGNTIYF; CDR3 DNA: TGTGCCAGCAGTGCTGGCTCGCGGGGACCCGGAAACACCATATATTTT
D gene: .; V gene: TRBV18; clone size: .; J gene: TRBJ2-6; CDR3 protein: CASSPRGGANVLTF; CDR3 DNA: TGTGCCAGCTCACCGAGAGGGGGGGCCAACGTCCTGACTTTC
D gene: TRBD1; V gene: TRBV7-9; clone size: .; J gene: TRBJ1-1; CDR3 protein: CASSETVTGGSEAFF; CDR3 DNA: TGTGCCAGCAGCGAAACGGTTACAGGGGGCTCTGAAGCTTTCTTT
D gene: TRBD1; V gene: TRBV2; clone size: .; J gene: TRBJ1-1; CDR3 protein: CASRRQGNTEAFF; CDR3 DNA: TGTGCCAGCCGCCGACAGGGGAACACTGAAGCTTTCTTT
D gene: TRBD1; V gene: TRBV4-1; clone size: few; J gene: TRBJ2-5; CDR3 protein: CASSQDGTEETQYF; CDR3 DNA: TGCGCCAGCAGCCAGGACGGGACAGAAGAGACCCAGTACTTC
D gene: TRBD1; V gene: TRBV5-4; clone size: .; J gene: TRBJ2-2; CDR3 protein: CASSLRQGANGELFF; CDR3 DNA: TGTGCCAGCAGCTTGAGGCAGGGGGCGAACGGGGAGCTGTTTTTT
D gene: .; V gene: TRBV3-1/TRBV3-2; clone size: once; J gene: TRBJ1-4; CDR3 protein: CASSHIRSEKLFF; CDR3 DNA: TGTGCCAGCAGCCACATCCGAAGCGAAAAACTGTTTTTT
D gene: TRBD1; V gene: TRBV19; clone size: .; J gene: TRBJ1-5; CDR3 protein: CASSTLRQGSQPQHF; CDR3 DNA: TGTGCCAGTAGTACCCTTAGACAGGGCAGTCAGCCCCAGCATTTT
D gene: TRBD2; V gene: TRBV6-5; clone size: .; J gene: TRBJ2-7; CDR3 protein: CASSYSGAGYEQYF; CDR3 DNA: TGTGCCAGCAGTTACAGCGGGGCCGGCTACGAGCAGTACTTC
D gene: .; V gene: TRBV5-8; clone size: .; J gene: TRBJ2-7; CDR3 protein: CASSLAAGSSYEQYF; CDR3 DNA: TGTGCCAGCAGCTTGGCAGCGGGTAGCTCCTACGAGCAGTACTTC
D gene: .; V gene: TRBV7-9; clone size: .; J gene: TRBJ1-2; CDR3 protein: CASSLVRTGMDGYTF; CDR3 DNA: TGTGCCAGCAGCTTAGTCCGGACGGGAATGGATGGCTACACCTTC
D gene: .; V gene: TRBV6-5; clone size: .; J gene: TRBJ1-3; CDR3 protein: CASSYSKIVTGNTIYF; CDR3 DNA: TGTGCCAGCAGTTACTCGAAGATAGTTACTGGAAACACCATATATTTT
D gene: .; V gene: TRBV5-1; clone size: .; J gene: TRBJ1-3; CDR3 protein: CASSLDPQISGNTIYF; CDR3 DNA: TGCGCCAGCAGCCTAGACCCTCAAATCTCTGGAAACACCATATATTTT
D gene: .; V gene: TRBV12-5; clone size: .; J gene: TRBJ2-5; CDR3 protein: CASASQGFPQETQYF; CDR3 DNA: TGTGCTAGCGCGTCGCAGGGGTTTCCCCAAGAGACCCAGTACTTC
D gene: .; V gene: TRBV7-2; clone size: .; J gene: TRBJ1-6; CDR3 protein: CASSLLGAYNSPLHF; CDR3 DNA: TGTGCCAGCAGCTTATTGGGGGCGTATAATTCACCCCTCCACTTT
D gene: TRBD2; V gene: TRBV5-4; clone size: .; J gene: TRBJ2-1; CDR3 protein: CASSLGAGEFF; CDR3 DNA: TGTGCCAGCAGCTTGGGGGCGGGGGAGTTCTTC
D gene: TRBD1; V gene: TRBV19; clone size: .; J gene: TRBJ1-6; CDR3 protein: CASRVTGSESPLHF; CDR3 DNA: TGTGCCAGTAGGGTGACAGGGAGTGAATCACCCCTCCACTTT
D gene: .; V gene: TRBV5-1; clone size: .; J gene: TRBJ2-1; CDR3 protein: CASSLDERTYNEQFF; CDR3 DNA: TGCGCCAGCAGCTTGGACGAGCGGACCTACAATGAGCAGTTCTTC
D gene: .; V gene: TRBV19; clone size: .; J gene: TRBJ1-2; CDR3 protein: CASSPAGQGYGYTF; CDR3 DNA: TGTGCCAGTAGCCCCGCAGGGCAGGGCTATGGCTACACCTTC
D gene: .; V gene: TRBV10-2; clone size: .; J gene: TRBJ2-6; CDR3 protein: CASSESQAGANVLTF; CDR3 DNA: TGCGCCAGCAGTGAGTCACAAGCTGGGGCCAACGTCCTGACTTTC
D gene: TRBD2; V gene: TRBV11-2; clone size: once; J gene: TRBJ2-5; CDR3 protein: CASSRGLAGEIQETQYF; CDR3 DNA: TGTGCCAGCAGCCGGGGACTAGCGGGGGAGATTCAAGAGACCCAGTACTTC
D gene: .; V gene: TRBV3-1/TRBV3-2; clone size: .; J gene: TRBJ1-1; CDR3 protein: CASSLSARNTEAFF; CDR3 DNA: TGTGCCAGCAGTCTTTCAGCTAGGAACACTGAAGCTTTCTTT
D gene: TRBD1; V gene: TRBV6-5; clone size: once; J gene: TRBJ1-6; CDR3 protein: CASRADRVKNSPLHF; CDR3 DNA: TGTGCCAGCAGGGCAGACAGGGTGAAGAATTCACCCCTCCACTTT
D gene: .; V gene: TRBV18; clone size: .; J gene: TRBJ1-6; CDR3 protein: CASSIQGYNSPLHF; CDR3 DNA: TGTGCCAGCTCGATACAGGGCTATAATTCACCCCTCCACTTT